This T cell receptor beta chain came from a study of OX40 agonist ivuxolimab in advanced cancers. Anyone with autoimmune disease history or systemic immunosuppression was excluded. Assay used: immunoSEQ multiplex PCR; TCRdb lists only in-frame clones, some missing. The sample records fewer than 25,000 clones, 70% to 75% being singletons. Trimming removed 7 bases at V and 6 bases at J, with 17 bases between. There are 14 residues in the CDR3. The V gene's germline CDR1 is SNHLY and CDR2 FYNNEI. This chain uses TRBV2 with TRBJ2-3; D assignment may be TRBD1 or TRBD2 (5 bases each). The receptor's source is an adult with an advanced solid tumor such as melanoma, head and neck, liver or kidney cancer. The sample was CD4+ or CD8+ T cells sorted from blood, taken in a trial of the OX40 agonist ivuxolimab. CDR3 DNA: TGTGCCAGCACCCTGGGTCTGGGGGAGGATACGCAGTATTTT. This encodes CASTLGLGEDTQYF.